This TCR beta chain was documented in a study of T cells in Graves' hyperthyroidism and ophthalmopathy. The study excluded patients with uncontrolled infection, other autoimmune disease, pregnancy or lactation. This clonotype was counted between two and nine times. Germline values: CDR1 MNHNS, CDR2 SASEGT. V was clipped by 7 bases and J by 6 bases; unmatched bases: 10. The CDR3 spans 15 residues. There were TCR beta CDR3 regions amplified from RNA transcripts. A first-round RT-PCR of the TCR CDR3 used the HTBI primer set. TCRdb re-analysed the multiplex PCR reads in MiXCR, keeping a single row per CDR3 protein. The sample has roughly 510,000 distinct CDR3 sequences; 40% to 50% are singletons.

The V call is TRBV6-1, the J call TRBJ1-1; 11 nucleotides agree with TRBD1. The receptor's source is an adult woman with Graves' disease, either hyperthyroidism or ophthalmopathy (not recorded which). Sequenced material: peripheral blood or thyroid tissue (not recorded which). The CDR3 sequence is CASTKGGTGGSEAFF. Here the CDR3 DNA reads TGTGCCAGCACCAAAGGGGGGACAGGGGGGTCTGAAGCTTTCTTT.